This T cell receptor beta chain was profiled in a study of blood T cell repertoires in COVID-19. Study-wide context: The United States, Italy and Spain provided the acute and convalescent COVID-19 samples.

The sample holds a few counts of this clone. The study assigned cohorts using participant-reported clinical history. V was clipped by 1 base and J by 4 bases; unmatched bases: 11. Per the germline V gene, CDR1 is LNHNV and CDR2 is YYDKDF (reference sequence). CDR3 size: 17 residues. This table comes from immunoSEQ multiplex PCR, and its TCRdb copy is limited to in-frame clones, with some not included. The table lists under 500,000 clones, about 85% of them singletons. Sequenced input: PBMCs or T cells enriched from blood (not recorded which). V is TRBV15 and J is TRBJ1-1, with 8 positions matching TRBD1. This TCR derives from a woman aged 18 to 35 with acute COVID-19. Here the CDR3 reads CATSRGGLAGGITEAFF. CDR3 nucleotide sequence: TGTGCCACCAGCAGAGGCGGGTTGGCAGGGGGCATCACTGAAGCTTTCTTT.